What follows are 27 T cell receptor beta chains derived from one specimen sequenced in a study of shared clonotypes between healthy human individuals. Clones were sequenced by immunoSEQ multiplex PCR, and TCRdb holds only the in-frame ones, with some missing. The sample lists approximately 1.9 million clones, roughly 93% occurring once. CD45RO negativity and positive selection for CCR7 defined naive CD8 cells, a population that excluded terminally differentiated effector memory CD45RA+ cells. The material sequenced was naive CD8+ T cells from PBMCs. Receptors originate from a man younger than 30 in good health. Some clones in this sample may be carry-over from other donors' samples.

The chain combines TRBV2 with TRBJ2-1; TRBD1 matches 7 bases. This CDR3 comprises 12 residues. Germline CDR1 reads SNHLY; CDR2 reads FYNNEI. V lost 11 bases to trimming and J lost 3 bases; unmatched junction nucleotides: 4. For the CDR3, the DNA is TGTGCCCGCTGGACAGGCTACAATGAGCAGTTCTTC. It yields the protein CARWTGYNEQFF.

This chain connects TRBV28 to TRBJ2-7, with TRBD2 identical over 12 bases. Germline trimming cut 2 bases from V and 6 bases from J; bases unmatched to any gene: 8. The CDR3 length is 16 residues. Germline V lookup: CDR1 MDHEN, CDR2 SYDVKM. CDR3: CASSLRRTSGVGEQYF. CDR3 bases: TGTGCCAGCAGTTTACGACGGACTAGCGGGGTTGGCGAGCAGTACTTC.

The chain joins TRBV6-6 to TRBJ1-2; 7 nucleotides match TRBD1. Germline CDR1 MNHNY, CDR2 SVGAGI (reference sequence). CDR3 length: 15 residues. V lost 6 bases to trimming and J lost 4 bases; unmatched junction nucleotides: 11. The CDR3 DNA reads as TGTGCCAGCAGCACGGGACAGAACTTGCCCTATGGCTACACCTTC. Its protein is CASSTGQNLPYGYTF.

The CDR3 is CASSHPVGDPQETQYF. The CDR3 region has the DNA TGCGCCAGCAGCCACCCCGTAGGGGACCCTCAAGAGACCCAGTACTTC. This chain connects TRBV4-1 to TRBJ2-5; perhaps D is TRBD1 or TRBD2 (5 bases each). This CDR3 is built from 16 residues. The germline V and J ends were trimmed by 3 bases and 2 bases, with 16 bases remaining between them. Looked up from germline, CDR1 is MGHRA and CDR2 is YSYEKL.

To note about this clone: This sample also contains other DNA sequences that code for the same CDR3. V gene TRBV27 combines with J gene TRBJ2-1; D not resolved. This CDR3 is built from 14 residues. CDR1 is MNHEY, CDR2 SMNVEV, per germline (reference sequence). The V end lost 8 bases, the J end lost 2 bases, and 13 bases lay between the germline ends. The CDR3 region has the DNA TGTGCCAGCTCCACCCTTGGGCCCTACAATGAGCAGTTCTTC. Encoded protein: CASSTLGPYNEQFF.

The rearrangement links TRBV9 to TRBJ2-1, with D possibly matching TRBD1 (6 bases). The CDR3 sequence is 18 residues long. The germline V gene has CDR1 SGDLS and CDR2 YYNGEE. With 2 bases removed from V and 6 bases from J, the gap between germline ends came to 24 bases. The CDR3: CASSVPLLAPGQRNEQFF. The CDR3 nucleotides read TGTGCCAGCAGCGTCCCACTTCTCGCCCCGGGACAACGCAATGAGCAGTTCTTC.

This chain joins TRBV5-1 and TRBJ2-1; D is unresolved. The CDR3 sequence is 13 residues long. Trimming took 3 bases from V and 8 from J, leaving 12 bases between them. Germline lookup yields CDR1 SGHRS and CDR2 YFSETQ. CDR3 sequence reads: CASSYYLGHEQFF. CDR3 DNA: TGCGCCAGCAGCTACTACCTAGGACATGAGCAGTTCTTC.

The chain recombines TRBV27 with TRBJ1-2, with 7 bases fitting TRBD1. The length of the CDR3 is 15 residues. Looked up from germline, CDR1 is MNHEY and CDR2 is SMNVEV (reference sequence). J lost 4 bases, V lost 5 bases, and 10 bases had no gene match. The CDR3 reads CASSPRGTEFYGYTF. The CDR3, as DNA: TGTGCCAGCAGTCCCCGTGGGACAGAATTCTATGGCTACACCTTC.

On this clone: Other DNA sequences in this sample translate to the same CDR3. The V call is TRBV27, the J call TRBJ2-2; D ambiguous. Trimming took off 5 bases at V and 6 bases at J, with 4 bases between the two ends. CDR1 is MNHEY, CDR2 SMNVEV, per germline (reference sequence). CDR3 size: 11 residues. CDR3 DNA: TGTGCCAGCAGTACTTCCGGGGAGCTGTTTTTT. It codes for CASSTSGELFF.

The chain recombines TRBV28 with TRBJ2-7, with TRBD1 identical over 9 bases. Germline-derived CDR1 and CDR2 are MDHEN and SYDVKM. The trim removed 3 bases at V and 2 bases at J, leaving 5 bases unmatched. The CDR3 runs to 15 residues. CDR3 in amino acids: CASSFGDRAPYEQYF. The CDR3 DNA is TGTGCCAGCAGTTTCGGGGACAGGGCCCCCTACGAGCAGTACTTC.

This sequence joins TRBV5-6 and TRBJ2-7, with D possibly called TRBD1 or TRBD2 (5 bases each). The CDR3 length is 15 residues. Trimming removed 1 base at V and 7 bases at J, with 18 bases between. CDR1 and CDR2 (germline): SGHDT, YYEEEE. Written as DNA, the CDR3 is TGTGCCAGCAGCTTGTTGCGGGCATTCTCAGGGGAGCAGTACTTC. As protein: CASSLLRAFSGEQYF.

This clone was observed a few times. V is TRBV7-9 and J is TRBJ1-1, with 7 bases aligning to TRBD1. V trimming: 10 bases; J trimming: 4 bases; junction bases outside the gene matches: 9. CDR1 and CDR2 from the germline V gene are SEHNR and FQNEAQ (reference sequence). CDR3 length: 13 amino acids. The CDR3 here is CATGTVFRTEAFF. CDR3 DNA: TGTGCCACCGGGACAGTCTTTCGCACTGAAGCTTTCTTT.

DNA of the CDR3: TGTGCCAGCAGCTTAGGAGCGGGGTGGGTGGAGACCCAGTACTTC. Residues: CASSLGAGWVETQYF. This rearrangement joins TRBV7-8 to TRBJ2-5; 7 bases are a match to TRBD2. Germline CDR1 is SGHVS and CDR2 is FQNEAQ. The CDR3 extends over 15 amino acids. V was clipped by 1 base and J by 5 bases; unmatched bases: 7.

V and J are TRBV28 and TRBJ1-4; possibly TRBD1 for D (5 bases). The germline V gene encodes CDR1 MDHEN and CDR2 SYDVKM. CDR3 size: 14 residues. V was shortened by 8 bases and J by 7 bases, with 17 bases between the two germline ends. The CDR3 reads CASGVWGRGEKLFF. As DNA, the CDR3 is TGTGCCAGCGGGGTTTGGGGACGGGGTGAAAAACTGTTTTTT.

V is TRBV6-5 and J is TRBJ2-7, with D tentatively TRBD2 (5 bases). This CDR3 is built from 14 residues. Germline lookup yields CDR1 MNHEY and CDR2 SVGAGI. V lost 2 bases to trimming and J lost 2 bases, with 10 bases between them. CDR3 sequence reads: CASSYVGLAYEQYF. In DNA, the CDR3 is TGTGCCAGCAGTTACGTCGGACTGGCCTACGAGCAGTACTTC.

In DNA form, the CDR3 reads TGTGCCAGCGTTATTTCCGGGACCTCTGGAAACACCATATATTTT. As protein: CASVISGTSGNTIYF. The gene calls are TRBV13 and TRBJ1-3; possible D gene TRBD1, 5 bases. Trimming removed 8 bases from V and 0 bases from J, with 14 bases in between. From germline, CDR1 is PRHDT and CDR2 FYEKMQ (reference sequence). The CDR3 is 15 amino acids.

This clone appeared a single time. The chain couples TRBV29-1 to TRBJ1-2; 8 nucleotides match TRBD1. CDR1 and CDR2 (germline): SQVTM, ANQGSEA. The J segment lost 7 bases and the V segment lost 5 bases, leaving 6 bases of the junction unmatched. CDR3 length: 12 amino acids. CDR3 nucleotide sequence: TGCAGCGTTAGACAGGGGTATGGTGGCTACACCTTC. Translated, it gives CSVRQGYGGYTF.

The chain employs TRBV27 and TRBJ1-3; the D is unclear. Per germline, CDR1 MNHEY and CDR2 SMNVEV (reference sequence). The CDR3 runs to 15 residues. V was trimmed by 2 bases and J by 0 bases, leaving 8 bases between them. CDR3 amino acids: CASSLDANSGNTIYF. Written as DNA, the CDR3 is TGTGCCAGCAGTTTAGACGCCAACTCTGGAAACACCATATATTTT.

This rearrangement joins TRBV7-2 to TRBJ2-5; D is unclear. The DNA matches TRBJ2-7 better at its end, which makes the J call doubtful. Germline values: CDR1 SGHTA, CDR2 FQGNSA. CDR3 length: 16 amino acids. The CDR3 is CASSLEVAVRGYEQYF. As DNA, the CDR3 is TGTGCCAGCAGCTTAGAGGTGGCCGTCCGAGGATACGAGCAGTACTTC.

The genes are TRBV7-6 and TRBJ2-7, with D uncertain. The V gene's germline CDR1 is SGHVS and CDR2 FNYEAQ. Trimming stripped 0 bases from V and 0 bases from J, with 12 bases between. The CDR3 length is 16 residues. This CDR3 reads CASSLAGRISSYEQYF. Written as DNA, the CDR3 is TGTGCCAGCAGCTTAGCCGGACGGATTAGCTCCTACGAGCAGTACTTC.

The rearrangement joins TRBV28 to TRBJ2-7, with TRBD2 matching over 10 bases. The length of the CDR3 is 19 residues. Per the germline V gene, CDR1 is MDHEN and CDR2 is SYDVKM. After removal of 7 bases from V and 0 bases from J, the junction contained 18 bases not matched to a gene. CDR3 sequence reads: CASTSQITSGILNSYEQYF. CDR3 nucleotides: TGTGCCAGCACCTCCCAAATTACTAGCGGGATACTAAACTCCTACGAGCAGTACTTC.

The V and J genes are TRBV7-3 and TRBJ2-2; the match to TRBD2 covers 7 bases. The ends lost 6 bases at V and 3 bases at J; junction bases unmatched: 10. This CDR3 is 16 amino acids long. In germline, CDR1 is SGHTA, CDR2 FQGTGA. The CDR3 protein is CASRGGASGYTGELFF. In nucleotides, the CDR3 is TGTGCCAGCAGGGGAGGGGCTAGCGGCTACACCGGGGAGCTGTTTTTT. Combining the CDR3 with reference TRBV7-3 and TRBJ2-2 gives the whole variable domain GAGVSQTPSNKVTEKGKYVELRCDPISGHTALYWYRQSLGQGPEFLIYFQGTGAADDSGLPNDRFFAVRPEGSVSTLKIQRTERGDSAVYLCASRGGASGYTGELFFGEGSRLTVL.

The gene calls are TRBV19 and TRBJ2-3, with TRBD1 identical over 10 bases. Germline trimming cut 4 bases from V and 4 bases from J; bases unmatched to any gene: 8. Germline assignment: CDR1 LNHDA and CDR2 SQIVND (reference sequence). The CDR3 is 16 residues long. The CDR3 DNA reads TGTGCCAGTAGTACCTGGGACAGGGGCGGCGCAGATACGCAGTATTTT. As protein: CASSTWDRGGADTQYF.

The rearrangement joins TRBV6-4 to TRBJ2-3; TRBD1 is a possible D gene (6 bases). The CDR3 spans 11 residues. The ends were cut back, 2 bases at V and 13 bases at J, with 10 bases in the middle. CDR1 MRHNA and CDR2 SNTAGT come from the germline V gene. CDR3 region: CASSDDQGKYF. CDR3 sequence (DNA): TGTGCCAGCAGTGACGACCAGGGGAAGTATTTT.

The chain joins TRBV7-9 to TRBJ2-5, with D possibly being TRBD1 or TRBD2 (5 bases each). Germline V gene lookup returns CDR1 SEHNR and CDR2 FQNEAQ (reference sequence). The CDR3 spans 15 residues. Trimming cost V 5 bases and J 3 bases, with 16 bases left between them. CDR3 region: CASSQRGGTEETQYF. DNA for the CDR3: TGTGCCAGCAGCCAACGGGGTGGGACGGAAGAGACCCAGTACTTC.

The CDR3 region has the DNA TGTGCCACCAGAAAGTCTGGGGAGATCCAGCAGTACTTC. Encoded protein: CATRKSGEIQQYF. J is TRBJ2-7 and V is TRBV15; a weak D match, TRBD2 (5 bases). Trimming cost V 6 bases and J 8 bases, with 17 bases left between them. Germline CDR1 reads LNHNV; CDR2 reads YYDKDF (reference sequence). The CDR3 spans 13 residues.

The V call is TRBV6-1, the J call TRBJ2-5; no clear D gene. The V gene's germline CDR1 is MNHNS and CDR2 SASEGT. The CDR3 covers 13 residues. The V end was cut by 2 bases, the J end by 11 bases, with 15 bases between. CDR3 sequence reads: CASSESHRVKQYF. In DNA form, the CDR3 reads TGTGCCAGCAGTGAATCGCACAGAGTGAAGCAGTACTTC.